The 5 T cell receptor beta chains presented below share a single source sample, sequenced in a study of cytomegalovirus exposure and HLA in healthy donors. The PCR had 60 Vbeta and 13 Jbeta primers. The assay was immunoSEQ multiplex PCR, and TCRdb's table has in-frame clones only and misses some. The sample has some 180,000 clones, around 80% seen once. Input material: PBMCs. The receptors were gathered from a woman aged 25 to 39 in good health and CMV-seropositive.

The chain combines TRBV30 with TRBJ2-7; D is uncertain. CDR3 size: 14 residues. From germline, CDR1 is GTSNPN and CDR2 SVGIG (reference sequence). V lost 2 bases, J lost 2 bases, and 13 bases lay in between. The CDR3 reads CAWSPFSLPYEQYF. The CDR3 coding sequence is TGTGCCTGGAGTCCTTTTAGCTTGCCCTACGAGCAGTACTTC.

This clone was seen only a few times. The genes are TRBV5-8 and TRBJ1-4; D unresolved. Looked up from germline, CDR1 is SGHTS and CDR2 is YDEGEE. This CDR3 is 13 amino acids long. With 3 bases removed from V and 10 bases from J, the gap between germline ends came to 13 bases. CDR3 DNA: TGTGCCAGCAGCTCCGGACTGGGCGGAAAACTGTTTTTT. It yields the protein CASSSGLGGKLFF.

J is TRBJ2-7 and V is TRBV11-3, with TRBD1 matching 7 bases. The J segment lost 6 bases and the V segment lost 5 bases, leaving 13 bases of the junction unmatched. Looked up from germline, CDR1 is SGHNT and CDR2 is YENEEA. This CDR3 has 15 amino acids. The CDR3 region is CASSPATGSISEQYF. Here the CDR3 DNA reads TGTGCCAGCAGCCCCGCGACAGGGTCGATTAGCGAGCAGTACTTC.

Turning to this clone: The same CDR3 also results from other DNA sequences found in this sample. This sequence joins TRBV7-6 and TRBJ2-7; D might be TRBD1 (6 bases). The germline gives CDR1 SGHVS, CDR2 FNYEAQ. The CDR3 consists of 15 residues. V was trimmed by 0 bases and J by 5 bases, leaving 14 bases between them. Here the CDR3 DNA reads TGTGCCAGCAGCTTAGCGCAGGGGAGCGCCCACGAGCAGTACTTC. Translating it yields CASSLAQGSAHEQYF.

A word on this clone: Other DNA sequences in this specimen translate into the identical CDR3. This chain connects TRBV6-5 to TRBJ1-1; unclear D gene. The CDR3 totals 11 residues. The germline V and J ends were trimmed by 6 bases and 5 bases, with 7 bases remaining between them. The germline V gene has CDR1 MNHEY and CDR2 SVGAGI. Here the CDR3 DNA reads TGTGCCAGCAGCAGAGGAACTGAAGCTTTCTTT. Amino acid sequence: CASSRGTEAFF.